The T cell receptor (beta chain) described here comes from a study of glioma-infiltrating T cells. Study at large: Low-grade gliomas were grade II; glioblastomas were grade IV at initial diagnosis.

The CDR3 runs to 14 residues. From germline, CDR1 is MNHEY and CDR2 SVGEGT. Trimming removed 6 bases from V and 3 bases from J; junction bases left unmatched: 7. About this clonotype: A read error is possible here, since a much larger clone lies one base away.

TCR alpha and beta CDR3 regions were amplified from RNA using iRepertoire nested multiplex PCR. Input was roughly 100-450 ng of tissue mRNA or PBMC total RNA. TCRdb re-called the multiplex PCR reads through MiXCR, storing one row per CDR3 protein. Here the sample spans fewer than 500,000 distinct CDR3 sequences, 41% being singletons. The gene calls are TRBV6-2 or TRBV6-3 and TRBJ1-1, with TRBD1 matching over 7 bases. The material sequenced was glioma tissue, nonneoplastic brain tissue, or PBMCs (not recorded which). This TCR was recovered from a human donor with low-grade glioma or glioblastoma, undergoing nonglioma brain surgery, or in good health (not recorded which). This CDR3 is CASSTSRGYTEAFF. The CDR3 DNA reads as TGTGCCAGCAGCACTTCCAGGGGGTACACTGAAGCTTTCTTT.